The 30 T cell receptor beta chains below all came from one sample that was sequenced in a study of blood T cell repertoires in COVID-19. This table comes from immunoSEQ multiplex PCR, and its TCRdb copy is limited to in-frame clones, with some not included. Of 150,000 to 250,000 clones in the sample, roughly 79% are singletons; the top ten hold 6.9%. Material for sequencing was peripheral blood. The origin of the receptors is a human donor with acute or convalescent COVID-19. The donor label of this sample is uncertain.

The chain carries TRBV30 and TRBJ1-6; D is ambiguous. CDR3 length: 14 amino acids. V was clipped by 4 bases and J by 6 bases, with 13 bases between them. Germline V gene lookup returns CDR1 GTSNPN and CDR2 SVGIG (reference sequence). CDR3 in amino acids: CAWKVGLSNSPLHF. The DNA for the CDR3 is TGTGCCTGGAAAGTTGGTCTATCTAATTCACCCCTCCACTTT. The whole variable domain, filled in from reference TRBV30 and TRBJ1-6, reads SQTIHQWPATLVQPVGSPLSLECTVEGTSNPNLYWYRQAAGRGLQLLFYSVGIGQISSEVPQNLSASRPQDRQFILSSKKLLLSDSGFYLCAWKVGLSNSPLHFGNGTRLTVT.

The V and J genes are TRBV6-6 and TRBJ1-5; D gene uncertain. Germline CDR1 is MNHNY and CDR2 is SVGAGI (reference sequence). The CDR3 contains 13 residues. Trimming cost V 4 bases and J 9 bases, with 13 bases left between them. The CDR3 sequence is CASSLETPTPQHF. The CDR3 DNA sequence: TGTGCCAGCAGTTTGGAGACCCCAACGCCCCAGCATTTT.

CDR3 DNA: TGTGCCAGTAGGCAACTAGCTTGGTCCGGGGAGCTGTTTTTT. Translation gives CASRQLAWSGELFF. The chain couples TRBV19 to TRBJ2-2; TRBD2 might be the D (6 bases). The CDR3 is 14 amino acids. Trimming shortened V by 6 bases and J by 6 bases, and 14 bases separated the two germline ends. In germline, CDR1 is LNHDA, CDR2 SQIVND (reference sequence). Filled out from reference TRBV19 and TRBJ2-2, the complete variable domain reads DGGITQSPKYLFRKEGQNVTLSCEQNLNHDAMYWYRQDPGQGLRLIYYSQIVNDFQKGDIAEGYSVSREKKESFPLTVTSAQKNPTAFYLCASRQLAWSGELFFGEGSRLTVL.

The chain is built from TRBV27 and TRBJ2-1; D call uncertain. Germline assignment: CDR1 MNHEY and CDR2 SMNVEV (reference sequence). V gave up 6 bases and J gave up 9 bases, with 24 bases separating them. The CDR3 consists of 16 residues. The CDR3 loop is CASSVTPASSMPEQFF. The CDR3 region has the DNA TGTGCCAGCAGCGTTACCCCAGCGAGCTCTATGCCTGAGCAGTTCTTC.

In nucleotides, the CDR3 is TGTGCCAGCAGCACCCGAGGGGACAGTCCTAATTCACCCCTCCACTTT. It specifies CASSTRGDSPNSPLHF. This sequence joins TRBV11-2 and TRBJ1-6, with 7 bases that match TRBD1. Germline V gene sequence: CDR1 SGHAT, CDR2 FQNNGV. V was pared by 5 bases and J by 6 bases, with 10 bases of the junction left unmatched. This CDR3 is built from 16 residues. The variable domain in full, completed from reference TRBV11-2 and TRBJ1-6, reads EAGVAQSPRYKIIEKRQSVAFWCNPISGHATLYWYQQILGQGPKLLIQFQNNGVVDDSQLPKDRFSAERLKGVDSTLKIQPAKLEDSAVYLCASSTRGDSPNSPLHFGNGTRLTVT.

The chain links TRBV28 to TRBJ1-5, with D maybe TRBD1 (5 bases). The germline V gene encodes CDR1 MDHEN and CDR2 SYDVKM. The CDR3 has 15 residues. Trimming cost V 6 bases and J 2 bases, with 14 bases left between them. Here the CDR3 DNA reads TGTGCCAGCAGGCCCACGGGAGGGGGCAATCAGCCCCAGCATTTT. Encoded protein: CASRPTGGGNQPQHF.

The chain combines TRBV5-6 with TRBJ1-3, with D unclear. The germline V and J ends were trimmed by 1 base and 0 bases, with 11 bases remaining between them. Germline CDR1 is SGHDT and CDR2 is YYEEEE. The CDR3 consists of 16 residues. DNA for the CDR3: TGTGCCAGCAGCTTGAGTCTGCGCCTCTCTGGAAACACCATATATTTT. Amino acid sequence: CASSLSLRLSGNTIYF.

This chain connects TRBV7-9 to TRBJ2-2; 8 bases are a match to TRBD1. This CDR3 contains 16 residues. The ends lost 6 bases at V and 5 bases at J; junction bases unmatched: 11. Per the germline V gene, CDR1 is SEHNR and CDR2 is FQNEAQ (reference sequence). The CDR3 is CASRSGQGVGTGELFF. The CDR3 DNA follows: TGTGCCAGCAGGTCCGGACAGGGCGTTGGGACCGGGGAGCTGTTTTTT.

V is TRBV27 and J is TRBJ2-1, with 7 bases matching TRBD2. The V and J ends lost 3 bases and 15 bases, in that order; junction bases with no gene match: 17. Germline V lookup: CDR1 MNHEY, CDR2 SMNVEV (reference sequence). CDR3 size: 15 residues. CDR3 in DNA: TGTGCCAGCAGTTTCGGGACTACTACAATGAGTAAATTGTTCTTC. It encodes CASSFGTTTMSKLFF.

This clone was recorded a few times. The V gene is TRBV7-8, the J gene TRBJ2-2; D call uncertain. The germline CDR1 and CDR2 sequences are SGHVS and FQNEAQ. CDR3 size: 15 residues. Trimming removed 2 bases from V and 5 bases from J, with 12 bases in between. The CDR3 sequence: CASSLRSSQTGELFF. CDR3 in DNA: TGTGCCAGCAGCTTAAGGAGTAGCCAAACCGGGGAGCTGTTTTTT.

The chain recombines TRBV2 with TRBJ1-1; 7 bases line up with TRBD1. This CDR3 contains 13 residues. Per the germline V gene, CDR1 is SNHLY and CDR2 is FYNNEI. CDR3 nucleotides: TGTGCAGCCGGGACAGACATGAACACTGAAGCTTTCTTT. This sequence encodes CAAGTDMNTEAFF.

J is TRBJ1-5 and V is TRBV21-1; the table assigns TRBD1, which was not confirmed against the DNA. TRBV21-1 is termed a pseudogene. The CDR3 has 16 residues. CDR3 protein: CASSKSQSGAGQPQHF. The DNA for the CDR3 is TGTGCCAGCAGCAAGAGCCAGTCAGGGGCGGGCCAGCCCCAGCATTTT.

The sample holds a few counts of this clone. CDR3 region: CASSLDYQGYGYTF. The CDR3 DNA sequence: TGCGCCAGCAGCTTAGATTATCAGGGCTATGGCTACACCTTC. The chain has TRBV5-1 and TRBJ1-2, with a possible D match to TRBD1 (5 bases). CDR1 is SGHRS and CDR2 is YFSETQ in the germline V gene. This CDR3 is built from 14 residues. V gave up 2 bases and J gave up 4 bases, with 12 bases separating them.

The genes are TRBV19 and TRBJ1-1, with D perhaps TRBD1 (5 bases). From germline, CDR1 is LNHDA and CDR2 SQIVND (reference sequence). V was trimmed by 5 bases and J by 4 bases, leaving 14 bases between them. The CDR3 totals 14 residues. Here the CDR3 DNA reads TGTGCCAGTAGTCCCCTTTGGGGGGGCACTGAAGCTTTCTTT. Protein sequence: CASSPLWGGTEAFF.

The chain combines TRBV28 with TRBJ2-7; 10 nucleotides line up with TRBD1. This CDR3 has 15 residues. Trimming removed 4 bases from V and 2 bases from J; junction bases left unmatched: 5. Germline V gene sequence: CDR1 MDHEN, CDR2 SYDVKM. This chain's CDR3 is CASSSPGQGTYEQYF. The CDR3 DNA is TGTGCCAGCAGTTCCCCGGGACAGGGGACCTACGAGCAGTACTTC.

The rearrangement uses TRBV27 and TRBJ2-2; tentative D call: TRBD1 (6 bases). The germline V and J ends were trimmed by 6 bases and 2 bases, with 22 bases remaining between them. The CDR3 covers 18 residues. Germline V gives CDR1 MNHEY, CDR2 SMNVEV (reference sequence). DNA of the CDR3: TGTGCCAGCAGACGAGTCTCCTTGGGACAAATTAACACCGGGGAGCTGTTTTTT. Its protein product is CASRRVSLGQINTGELFF.

The rearrangement uses TRBV6-5 and TRBJ1-3; D gene unclear. The V end lost 0 bases, the J end lost 2 bases, and 8 bases lay between the germline ends. Germline V gives CDR1 MNHEY, CDR2 SVGAGI. This CDR3 has 15 residues. The CDR3 is CASSYSDQAGNTIYF. Here the CDR3 DNA reads TGTGCCAGCAGTTACTCGGATCAGGCTGGAAACACCATATATTTT.

J is TRBJ1-4 and V is TRBV9; TRBD1 agrees at 7 bases. J gave up 5 bases and V 4 bases, and 8 bases lay outside the gene matches. Germline V gene lookup returns CDR1 SGDLS and CDR2 YYNGEE. The CDR3 sequence is 15 residues long. The CDR3 reads CASSPAGTENEKLFF. The DNA of the CDR3 is TGTGCCAGCAGCCCCGCCGGGACAGAAAATGAAAAACTGTTTTTT.

This CDR3 is CASSFRTSGMGLETQYF. CDR3 in DNA: TGTGCCAGCAGCTTTAGGACTAGCGGGATGGGGTTAGAGACCCAGTACTTC. V and J are TRBV7-8 and TRBJ2-5; 12 bases are shared with TRBD2. Germline values: CDR1 SGHVS, CDR2 FQNEAQ. CDR3 length: 17 amino acids. Trimming removed 3 bases from V and 4 bases from J; junction bases left unmatched: 9.

V gene TRBV7-5 combines with J gene TRBJ2-5; TRBD2 was called by the table and not checked on the DNA. TRBV7-5 represents a pseudogene. CDR3 length: 16 residues. The chain's CDR3 is CVRSWPLSSGQETQYF. The DNA for the CDR3 is TGTGTCAGAAGCTGGCCCCTCTCTAGCGGCCAAGAGACCCAGTACTTC.

This chain connects TRBV5-1 to TRBJ2-7; 9 bases agree with TRBD2. CDR1 SGHRS and CDR2 YFSETQ come from the germline V gene. The CDR3 spans 15 residues. After removal of 1 base from V and 4 bases from J, the junction contained 6 bases not matched to a gene. The CDR3 spells CASSLLAGYFYEQYF. DNA for the CDR3: TGCGCCAGCAGCTTGCTAGCGGGATATTTTTACGAGCAGTACTTC.

The CDR3 DNA is TGTGCCAGCAGCTTATTGCGGACAGGGCATGCCGGGGAGCTGTTTTTT. It yields the protein CASSLLRTGHAGELFF. J is TRBJ2-2 and V is TRBV7-9; 8 bases align to TRBD1. Germline V gene lookup returns CDR1 SEHNR and CDR2 FQNEAQ (reference sequence). There are 16 residues in the CDR3. V lost 2 bases to trimming and J lost 6 bases; unmatched junction nucleotides: 8. Full variable domain (remainder filled in from reference TRBV7-9 and TRBJ2-2): DTGVSQNPRHKITKRGQNVTFRCDPISEHNRLYWYRQTLGQGPEFLTYFQNEAQLEKSRLLSDRFSAERPKGSFSTLEIQRTEQGDSAMYLCASSLLRTGHAGELFFGEGSRLTVL.

This clone came up once. A junction end diverges from the germline sequence, so it may reflect a read error. CDR3 sequence reads: CASSDSGTPSNQPQHF. The CDR3 region has the DNA TGTGCCAGTAGTGACTCCGGGACACCTAGCAATCAGCCCCAACATTTT. The chain has TRBV19 and TRBJ1-5; maybe TRBD1 (6 bases). CDR3 length: 16 residues. The germline V gene has CDR1 LNHDA and CDR2 SQIVND (reference sequence).

This chain connects TRBV18 to TRBJ1-1; no clear D gene. The CDR3 length is 14 residues. Germline V lookup: CDR1 KGHSH, CDR2 LQKENI. Deletions cut 5 bases from V and 1 base from J, with 11 bases between. CDR3 region: CASSSQPPNTEAFF. The CDR3 nucleotides are TGTGCCAGCTCATCACAGCCACCGAACACTGAAGCTTTCTTT.

V usage is TRBV11-2 and J usage is TRBJ1-4; D is unclear. This CDR3 has 16 residues. The V and J ends lost 5 bases and 5 bases respectively, with 18 bases between them. Germline V gene data show CDR1 as SGHAT and CDR2 as FQNNGV. The CDR3 DNA follows: TGTGCCAGCAGCACATTCGGGAGTCAGGAAAATGAAAAACTGTTTTTT. This encodes CASSTFGSQENEKLFF.

The gene calls are TRBV25-1 and TRBJ2-7, with 8 bases that match TRBD1. This CDR3 region has 12 residues. Germline CDR1 reads MGHDK; CDR2 reads SYGVNS. Trimming at V came to 4 bases and at J to 7 bases, leaving 3 bases not matched to a gene. The CDR3 DNA reads as TGTGCCAGCAGTGGGACAGGGATGGAGCAGTACTTC. Translation gives CASSGTGMEQYF.

The chain combines TRBV24-1 with TRBJ1-2; 7 bases are shared with TRBD1. This CDR3 has 14 residues. Germline CDR1 and CDR2: KGHDR and SFDVKD. V dropped 3 bases and J dropped 6; count of bases not matched to a gene: 6. CDR3 DNA sequence: TGTGCCACCAGTGATCCTCACAGGGGAAATGGCTACACCTTC. It is translated as CATSDPHRGNGYTF.

This chain links TRBV6-4 with TRBJ2-3; no reliable D call. The CDR3 contains 14 residues. V was clipped by 6 bases and J by 5 bases, with 15 bases between them. Germline CDR1 reads MRHNA; CDR2 reads SNTAGT. The CDR3 bases are TGTGCCAGCAGGGCGGCCCACGCCCGAGATACGCAGTATTTT. Translation gives CASRAAHARDTQYF.

The chain uses TRBV6-6 and TRBJ2-3, with 10 bases aligning to TRBD2. The germline V gene has CDR1 MNHNY and CDR2 SVGAGI (reference sequence). V was clipped by 5 bases and J by 2 bases; unmatched bases: 10. This CDR3 contains 17 residues. The CDR3 DNA reads TGTGCCAGCAGTCTGCGACAGCGGGAGGGGACCACAGATACGCAGTATTTT. Its protein product is CASSLRQREGTTDTQYF.

This chain connects TRBV5-5 to TRBJ2-7; a possible D gene is TRBD2 (7 bases). CDR1 and CDR2 (germline): SGHKS, YYEKEE (reference sequence). CDR3 length equals 17 residues. Between the trimmed V and J ends, which lost 4 bases and 2 bases, there was a span of 22 bases. Written as DNA, the CDR3 is TGTGCCAGCAGCCCGGGGGCGGGGCGGGGGCGCACCTACGAGCAGTACTTC. As protein: CASSPGAGRGRTYEQYF.